A few counts support the clone carrying this T cell receptor (beta chain). These data originate in a study of cytotoxic CD8 clonotypes in ibrutinib-treated CLL. Some clones are missing from TCRdb's copy, which holds only in-frame ones; the method was immunoSEQ multiplex PCR. The repertoire holds about 300,000 clones, with roughly four fifths as singletons. Deletions cut 2 bases from V and 6 bases from J, with 13 bases between. This CDR3 spans 14 amino acids. Germline CDR1 SNHLY, CDR2 FYNNEI. The gene calls are TRBV2 and TRBJ1-1; weak D call: TRBD1 (5 bases). The source is a human donor with chronic lymphocytic leukemia. Sequencing used PBMCs, obtained at disease progression, from a patient treated with ibrutinib. CDR3 coding DNA: TGTGCCAGCAGTGAATGGGCCAGGGACCCTGAAGCTTTCTTT. As protein: CASSEWARDPEAFF.